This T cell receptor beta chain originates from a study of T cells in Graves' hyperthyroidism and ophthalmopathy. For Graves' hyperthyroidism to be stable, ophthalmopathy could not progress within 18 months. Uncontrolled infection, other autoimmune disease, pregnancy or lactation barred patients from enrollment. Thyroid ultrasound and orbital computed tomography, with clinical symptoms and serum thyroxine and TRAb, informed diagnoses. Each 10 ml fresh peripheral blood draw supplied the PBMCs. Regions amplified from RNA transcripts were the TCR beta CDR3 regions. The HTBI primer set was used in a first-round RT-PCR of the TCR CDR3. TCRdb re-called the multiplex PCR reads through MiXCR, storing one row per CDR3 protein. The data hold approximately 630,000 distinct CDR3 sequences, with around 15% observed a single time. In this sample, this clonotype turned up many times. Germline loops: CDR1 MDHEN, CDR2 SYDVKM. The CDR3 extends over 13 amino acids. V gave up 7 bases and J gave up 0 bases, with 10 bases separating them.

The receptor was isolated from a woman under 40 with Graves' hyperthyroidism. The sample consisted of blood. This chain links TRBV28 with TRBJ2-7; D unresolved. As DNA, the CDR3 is TGTGCCAGCAAGTCGGAAACCTCCTACGAGCAGTACTTC. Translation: CASKSETSYEQYF.